These T cell receptor beta chains were read from a single sample in a study of CD8 T cells in ankylosing spondylitis. From the 5' RACE reads, TCRdb called clonotypes with MiXCR, one entry per CDR3 protein. The sample shows over 30,000 distinct CDR3 sequences, 16% of them seen only once. Sequencing was done on a sample of blood. These receptors originate from a male donor with ankylosing spondylitis or in good health (not recorded which). The CDR3 runs from the conserved cysteine through the conserved F or W. The D gene is left open where the match is weak. Not all rows give a size; the values are once, few, many and, for expanded clones, a class.

j_call: TRBJ2-3; clone_size: few; d_call: TRBD2; v_call: TRBV12-3/TRBV12-4; cdr3_nt: TGTGCCAGCAGTTTCCGGGCCCGGACTAGCGGGGCGACCACAGATACGCAGTATTTT; cdr3_aa: CASSFRARTSGATTDTQYF
j_call: TRBJ2-3; clone_size: NA; d_call: NA; v_call: TRBV21-1; cdr3_nt: TGTGCCAGCAGCGCCGGGACTTCGGTCCCCACAGATACGCAGTATTTT; cdr3_aa: CASSAGTSVPTDTQYF
j_call: TRBJ1-1; clone_size: NA; d_call: TRBD1; v_call: TRBV12-3/TRBV12-4; cdr3_nt: TGTGCCAGCAGTTACGGACAGGGGGAAGCTTTCTTT; cdr3_aa: CASSYGQGEAFF
j_call: TRBJ2-1; clone_size: NA; d_call: NA; v_call: TRBV3-1; cdr3_nt: TGTGCCAGCAGCCAAGAGGGAATAGGACTGCTCTTC; cdr3_aa: CASSQEGIGLLF
j_call: TRBJ1-5; clone_size: NA; d_call: TRBD1; v_call: TRBV6-2/TRBV6-3; cdr3_nt: TGTGCCAGCAGTTACCCGACAGGGAAAGGGAGCAATCAGCCCCAGCATTTT; cdr3_aa: CASSYPTGKGSNQPQHF
j_call: TRBJ2-4; clone_size: few; d_call: NA; v_call: TRBV5-1; cdr3_nt: TGCGCCAGCAGCTTAACAGGGACCAAAAACATTCAGTACTTC; cdr3_aa: CASSLTGTKNIQYF
j_call: TRBJ2-3; clone_size: NA; d_call: TRBD2; v_call: TRBV6-2/TRBV6-3; cdr3_nt: TGTGCCAGCAGTCCCCGGTATAGCGGGATGATAGATACGCAGTATTTT; cdr3_aa: CASSPRYSGMIDTQYF
j_call: TRBJ2-4; clone_size: NA; d_call: NA; v_call: TRBV7-2; cdr3_nt: TGTGCCAGCAGCCCCGGAGCGGTTGGAAACATTCAGTACTTC; cdr3_aa: CASSPGAVGNIQYF
j_call: TRBJ1-1; clone_size: NA; d_call: NA; v_call: TRBV20-1; cdr3_nt: TGCAGTGCGCCGGACAGAACTAAGGCTGAAGCTTTCTTT; cdr3_aa: CSAPDRTKAEAFF
j_call: TRBJ1-1; clone_size: many; d_call: NA; v_call: TRBV7-3; cdr3_nt: TGTGCCAGCGCTTGGAGGATTACTGAAGCTTTCTTT; cdr3_aa: CASAWRITEAFF
j_call: TRBJ2-2; clone_size: few; d_call: TRBD2; v_call: TRBV7-9; cdr3_nt: TGTGCCAGCAGCGTTAGCGGGATGGGCGCCGGGGAGCTGTTTTTT; cdr3_aa: CASSVSGMGAGELFF
j_call: TRBJ1-5; clone_size: few; d_call: NA; v_call: TRBV6-5; cdr3_nt: TGTGCCAGCTCTCGGGCTAGCAATCAGCCCCAGCATTTT; cdr3_aa: CASSRASNQPQHF
j_call: TRBJ2-5; clone_size: few; d_call: NA; v_call: TRBV20-1; cdr3_nt: TGCAGTGCCCCCGAGGGGGCTAGCGGGCTAGGGGCCCAGTACTTC; cdr3_aa: CSAPEGASGLGAQYF
j_call: TRBJ2-1; clone_size: few; d_call: NA; v_call: TRBV9; cdr3_nt: TGTGCCAGCAGCGGGGACGACCACAATGAGCAGTTCTTC; cdr3_aa: CASSGDDHNEQFF
j_call: TRBJ1-6; clone_size: few; d_call: NA; v_call: TRBV12-3/TRBV12-4; cdr3_nt: TGTGCCAGCAGTTCCAATGGATCACCCCTCCACTTT; cdr3_aa: CASSSNGSPLHF
j_call: TRBJ1-1; clone_size: NA; d_call: NA; v_call: TRBV29-1; cdr3_nt: TGCAGCGTTGAAGGCGGGGGCGCGGAGGCTTTCTTT; cdr3_aa: CSVEGGGAEAFF
j_call: TRBJ2-1; clone_size: NA; d_call: TRBD2; v_call: TRBV5-1; cdr3_nt: TGCGCCAGCAGCTTGAATCGGGGGGGCCTCAATGAGCAGTTCTTC; cdr3_aa: CASSLNRGGLNEQFF
j_call: TRBJ1-4; clone_size: NA; d_call: TRBD1; v_call: TRBV15; cdr3_nt: TGTGCCACCAGCCCTACGAGGACAGGCGGTGAAAAACTGTTTTTT; cdr3_aa: CATSPTRTGGEKLFF
j_call: TRBJ2-1; clone_size: few; d_call: TRBD1; v_call: TRBV28; cdr3_nt: TGTGCCAGCATCGAATGGGGGACAGGGGTTGCAAATGAGCAGTTCTTC; cdr3_aa: CASIEWGTGVANEQFF
j_call: TRBJ2-1; clone_size: NA; d_call: NA; v_call: TRBV7-3; cdr3_nt: TGTGCCAGCAGTCAAAGCGCCCGCTCCTACAATGAGCAGTTCTTC; cdr3_aa: CASSQSARSYNEQFF
j_call: TRBJ2-2; clone_size: NA; d_call: TRBD1; v_call: TRBV9; cdr3_nt: TGTGCCAGCAGCGTATCCCCCGGGACAGGGACTTTTGGAAGGACCGGGGAGCTGTTTTTT; cdr3_aa: CASSVSPGTGTFGRTGELFF
j_call: TRBJ2-1; clone_size: once; d_call: NA; v_call: TRBV29-1; cdr3_nt: TGCAGCGTCGCTGGGGGTGAGCAGTTCTTC; cdr3_aa: CSVAGGEQFF
j_call: TRBJ2-4; clone_size: few; d_call: NA; v_call: TRBV7-2; cdr3_nt: TGTGCCAGCAGCTCTTGGGAGGGGGAAGGCAAAAACATTCAGTACTTC; cdr3_aa: CASSSWEGEGKNIQYF
j_call: TRBJ1-6; clone_size: few; d_call: NA; v_call: TRBV14; cdr3_nt: TGTGCCAGCAGCCCCGGGAACTATAATTCACCCCTCCACTTT; cdr3_aa: CASSPGNYNSPLHF
j_call: TRBJ2-3; clone_size: few; d_call: TRBD1; v_call: TRBV20-1; cdr3_nt: TGCAGTGCTAGTAAACAGGGGGGAGGCACAGATACGCAGTATTTT; cdr3_aa: CSASKQGGGTDTQYF
j_call: TRBJ2-5; clone_size: few; d_call: NA; v_call: TRBV7-2; cdr3_nt: TGTGCCAGCGACCTCGGGGAGACCCAGTACTTC; cdr3_aa: CASDLGETQYF
j_call: TRBJ2-7; clone_size: few; d_call: NA; v_call: TRBV7-3; cdr3_nt: TGTGCCAGCAGCCCAAGGTTGGGCGAGCAGTACTTC; cdr3_aa: CASSPRLGEQYF
j_call: TRBJ2-7; clone_size: NA; d_call: NA; v_call: TRBV20-1; cdr3_nt: TGCAGTGCTAGAGTCCAGGCGAACTACGAGCAGTACTTC; cdr3_aa: CSARVQANYEQYF
j_call: TRBJ2-1; clone_size: few; d_call: NA; v_call: TRBV28; cdr3_nt: TGTGCCAGCAGTTCCTCAGGGACTGTGGGTGAGCAGTTCTTC; cdr3_aa: CASSSSGTVGEQFF
j_call: TRBJ2-1; clone_size: few; d_call: TRBD2; v_call: TRBV11-2; cdr3_nt: TGTGCCAGCAGCTGGACGGGGGGGCCCAACAATGAGCAGTTCTTC; cdr3_aa: CASSWTGGPNNEQFF
j_call: TRBJ1-1; clone_size: NA; d_call: TRBD1; v_call: TRBV7-2; cdr3_nt: TGTGCCAGCAGCCTTAGACAGGGTTATACTGAAGCTTTCTTT; cdr3_aa: CASSLRQGYTEAFF
j_call: TRBJ1-4; clone_size: NA; d_call: NA; v_call: TRBV5-1; cdr3_nt: TGCGCCAGCAGCTTGACGACAGCGAATGAAAAACTGTTTTTT; cdr3_aa: CASSLTTANEKLFF
j_call: TRBJ2-1; clone_size: NA; d_call: NA; v_call: TRBV29-1; cdr3_nt: TGCAGCGTTGAATGGCGCGGGCTAATCTCCTACAATGAGCAGTTCTTC; cdr3_aa: CSVEWRGLISYNEQFF
j_call: TRBJ2-3; clone_size: NA; d_call: NA; v_call: TRBV29-1; cdr3_nt: TGCAGCGTTGTGGGGGTAGATACGCAGTATTTT; cdr3_aa: CSVVGVDTQYF
j_call: TRBJ1-4; clone_size: NA; d_call: TRBD1; v_call: TRBV5-6; cdr3_nt: TGTGCCAGCAGCCCCCAGGGGGGATGGGGTGAAAAACTGTTTTTT; cdr3_aa: CASSPQGGWGEKLFF